This T cell receptor beta chain was recovered during a study of tumor-infiltrating lymphocytes in primary liver carcinoma. Study-wide context: The study reported T1-T3 N0M0 tumors spanning 4.2 to 10 cm.

The CDR3 is made up of 14 amino acids. Per the germline V gene, CDR1 is WSHSY and CDR2 is SAAADI. Both RNA and DNA were isolated together from about 21-30 mg of bulk tissue that had not been sorted. On this clonotype: Relative to the germline gene, one junction end is altered; a read error may explain this.

A constant-region primer served to make TCR beta cDNA from about 500 ng total RNA. Nested multiplex PCR, run for three rounds with slightly modified ARM-PCR, yielded TCR beta libraries. TRBV1-TRBV30 forward and Cbeta reverse primers drove the first two roughly 10-cycle rounds. MiXCR was run by TCRdb on the multiplex PCR reads, yielding one entry per CDR3 protein. The sample contains approximately 120,000 distinct CDR3 sequences, 60% to 80% of which appear only once. This clonotype was obtained from a woman in her sixties or seventies with primary liver carcinoma and hepatitis B virus infection. This chain uses TRBV10-2 with TRBJ2-7; TRBD2 matches at 10 bases. The source material was liver tumor tissue from sampling region 3. Subset indicated: tumor region T3, left-lateral pole. CDR3 coding DNA: TGTGCCAGCAGTATGAAAGCGGGAGGGTTCGAGCAGTACTTC. As protein: CASSMKAGGFEQYF.